The entry below describes one TCR beta chain. No antigen is known for it. In germline, CDR1 is LNHNV, CDR2 YYDKDF (reference sequence). V was pared by 9 bases and J by 6 bases, with 20 bases between. The CDR3 has 15 residues. Both 60 Vbeta primers and 13 Jbeta primers went into the PCR. Data came from immunoSEQ multiplex PCR; TCRdb stores just in-frame clones and leaves some out. The sample holds just over 150,000 clones; roughly 82% are singletons and the top ten take 6.5% to 7.5%. The data were obtained in a study of cytomegalovirus exposure and HLA in healthy donors. Study results and caveats: Through in vitro validation, a few CMV-associated chains were shown to be specific for CMV antigens. The authors excluded some V segments, including TRBV6-2 and TRBV6-3, as indistinguishable. Earlier analysis looked at TCR beta V segments, and most were productive about 87% or about 30% of the time.

The receptor comes from a woman aged 45-60 years in good health and CMV-seropositive. Sequencing used PBMCs. The chain joins TRBV15 to TRBJ2-2; a weak D match, TRBD1 (6 bases). CDR3 amino acids: CATGYRDKSSGELFF. CDR3 coding DNA: TGTGCCACGGGATACCGGGACAAGAGTTCCGGGGAGCTGTTTTTT.